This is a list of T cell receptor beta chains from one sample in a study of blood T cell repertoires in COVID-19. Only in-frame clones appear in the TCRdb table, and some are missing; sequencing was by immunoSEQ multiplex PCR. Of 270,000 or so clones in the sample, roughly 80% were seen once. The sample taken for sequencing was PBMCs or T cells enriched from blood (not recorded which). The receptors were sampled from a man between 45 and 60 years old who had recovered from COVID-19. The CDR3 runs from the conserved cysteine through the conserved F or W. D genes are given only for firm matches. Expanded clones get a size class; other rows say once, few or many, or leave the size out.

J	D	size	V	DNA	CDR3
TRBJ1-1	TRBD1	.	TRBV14	TGTGCCAGCAGCCAATTGGACAGGCCTGAAGCTTTCTTT	CASSQLDRPEAFF
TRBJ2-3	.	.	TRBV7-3	TGTGCCAGCAGCCCCCGACTAGGTGGCACAGATACGCAGTATTTT	CASSPRLGGTDTQYF
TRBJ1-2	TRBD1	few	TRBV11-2	TGTGCCAGCAGCCATCCAACAGGGGGTTACTATGGCTACACCTTC	CASSHPTGGYYGYTF
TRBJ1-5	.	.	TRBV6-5	TGTGCCAGCAGTTACTCGACGAACCAGGCCCAGCATTTT	CASSYSTNQAQHF
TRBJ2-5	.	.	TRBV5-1	TGCGCCAGCAGCCAGGATGGTGGGTTTGCTGAGACCCAGTACTTC	CASSQDGGFAETQYF
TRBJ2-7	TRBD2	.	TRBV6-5	TGTGCCAGCAGGGGACTAGTAAAGGCCTACGAGCAGTACTTC	CASRGLVKAYEQYF
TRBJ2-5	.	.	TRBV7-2	TGTGCCAGCAGCCCCGCCGCAGGCCGTGGAGAGACCCAGTACTTC	CASSPAAGRGETQYF
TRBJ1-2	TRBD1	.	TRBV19	TGTGCCAGTAGTATTGGACAGGGAGGGGCTGGCTACACCTTC	CASSIGQGGAGYTF
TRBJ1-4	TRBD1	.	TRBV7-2	TGTGCCAGCAGCTTAAGGACAGGGGGTTTCGGTAGTGAAAAACTGTTTTTT	CASSLRTGGFGSEKLFF
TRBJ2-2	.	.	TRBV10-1	TGCGCCAGCAGTGAGATAAAGAGCGGGGAGCTGTTTTTT	CASSEIKSGELFF
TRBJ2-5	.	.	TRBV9	TGTGCCAGCAGCCTCCGACAGGAGTCAAGGGAGACCCAGTACTTC	CASSLRQESRETQYF
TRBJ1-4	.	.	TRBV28	TGTGCCAGCAGTTCCCCAGGGCGCCACACTGATGAAAAACTGTTTTTT	CASSSPGRHTDEKLFF
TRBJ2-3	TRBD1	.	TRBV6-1	TGTGCCAGCAGTGAGCTACAGGGGGCGGGCACAGATACGCAGTATTTT	CASSELQGAGTDTQYF
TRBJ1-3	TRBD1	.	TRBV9	TGTGCCAGCAGCGTAGACAGGGGGGATCGAAACACCATATATTTT	CASSVDRGDRNTIYF
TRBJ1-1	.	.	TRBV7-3	TGTGCCAGCAGCTCGGGAACAGCCAAGGGTTCCACTGAAGCTTTCTTT	CASSSGTAKGSTEAFF
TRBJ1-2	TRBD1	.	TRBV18	TGTGCCAGCTCACACCGGGACAGGGGGCTAACGAGCTATGGCTACACCTTC	CASSHRDRGLTSYGYTF
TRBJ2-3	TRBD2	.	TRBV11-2	TGTGCCAGCAGCCCAAGAGGAGCGGGAGGGTCGGGGGATACGCAGTATTTT	CASSPRGAGGSGDTQYF
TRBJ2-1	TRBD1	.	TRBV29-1	TGCAGCGTTAAACAGGGGATAGGGTACAATGAGCAGTTCTTC	CSVKQGIGYNEQFF
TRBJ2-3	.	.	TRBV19	TGTGCCAGTAGCTCCCAGGGAGCCAGGGGATCGACAGATACGCAGTATTTT	CASSSQGARGSTDTQYF
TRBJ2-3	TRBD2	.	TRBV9	TGTGCCAGCAGCGTAGGGGCTAGCGGTAGCACAGATACGCAGTATTTT	CASSVGASGSTDTQYF
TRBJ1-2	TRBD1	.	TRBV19	TGTGCCAGTAATAGGGACAGAACTAACTATGGCTACACCTTC	CASNRDRTNYGYTF
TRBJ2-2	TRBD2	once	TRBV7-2	TGTGCCAGCAGCTTTCCGGGACTAGGGACCGGGGAGCTGTTTTTT	CASSFPGLGTGELFF
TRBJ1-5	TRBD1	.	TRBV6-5	TGTGCCAGCAGGACAGGGGGCGTGGGCCAGCCCCAGCATTTT	CASRTGGVGQPQHF
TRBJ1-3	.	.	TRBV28	TGTGCCAGCCGTCTTCAACAAGGGGTCTCTGGAAACACCATATATTTT	CASRLQQGVSGNTIYF
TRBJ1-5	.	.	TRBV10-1	TGCGCCAGCAGTGAGTCCGGACAGATTAGCAATCAGCCCCAGCATTTT	CASSESGQISNQPQHF
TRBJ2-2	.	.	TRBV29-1	TGCAGCGCGGGATGGGGACATCCGAACACCGGGGAGCTGTTTTTT	CSAGWGHPNTGELFF
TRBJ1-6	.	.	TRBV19	TGTGCCAGTAGTGCGTTACAGGGCGCGAATAATTCACCCCTCCACTTT	CASSALQGANNSPLHF
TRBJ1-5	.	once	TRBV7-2	TGTGCCAGCAGCTTAGGAAGGGGAGGAAATCAGCCCCAGCATTTT	CASSLGRGGNQPQHF
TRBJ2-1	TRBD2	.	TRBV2	TGTGCCAGCAGTGAAGTGGCTAGCGGGACCAATGAGCAGTTCTTC	CASSEVASGTNEQFF
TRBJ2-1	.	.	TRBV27	TGTGCCAGCAGTTTATTTCTAGCCTCGGTCAATGAGCAGTTCTTC	CASSLFLASVNEQFF
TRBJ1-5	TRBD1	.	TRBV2	TGTGCCAGCAGAGGAGGGGGCGGCAATAGCAATCAGCCCCAGCATTTT	CASRGGGGNSNQPQHF
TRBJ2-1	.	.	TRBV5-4	TGTGCCAGCAGCCCGCCACGATCCGAGATGCTGTTCTTC	CASSPPRSEMLFF
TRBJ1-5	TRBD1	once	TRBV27	TGTGCCAGCAGGGGACAGGAAATGAATCAGCCCCAGCATTTT	CASRGQEMNQPQHF
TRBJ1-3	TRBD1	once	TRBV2	TGTGCCAGCGAGGCCGGACAGGGGCCAAACACCATATATTTT	CASEAGQGPNTIYF
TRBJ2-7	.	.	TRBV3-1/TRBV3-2	TGTGCCAGCAGCCGAAGGGGGATCTACGAGCAGTACTTC	CASSRRGIYEQYF
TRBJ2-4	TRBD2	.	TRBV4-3	TGCGCCAGCAGCCAAGACGGCGGGAGTAGCCAAGACTTC	CASSQDGGSSQDF
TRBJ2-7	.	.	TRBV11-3	TGTGCCAGCAGCTTAGGGGGACAAGCCTACGAGCAGTACTTC	CASSLGGQAYEQYF
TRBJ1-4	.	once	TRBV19	TGTGCCAGTAGTATTACGAACAGCTCACCTAATGAAAAACTGTTTTTT	CASSITNSSPNEKLFF
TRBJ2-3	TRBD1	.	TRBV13	TGTGCCAGCAGCCTCCGGGACAGGGCAGATACGCAGTATTTT	CASSLRDRADTQYF
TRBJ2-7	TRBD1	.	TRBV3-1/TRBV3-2	TGTGCCAGCGGGACAGGGGTTTACCCTGTCTACGAGCAGTACTTC	CASGTGVYPVYEQYF
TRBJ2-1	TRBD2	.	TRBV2	TGTGCCAGCAGTGAAAATCGGGGGGGTTACAATGAGCAGTTCTTC	CASSENRGGYNEQFF
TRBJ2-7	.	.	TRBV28	TGTGCCAGCCATTCTCGAGGCAATTCCTACGAGCAGTACTTC	CASHSRGNSYEQYF